This T cell receptor beta chain was obtained from a study of Graves' ophthalmopathy and Graves' hyperthyroidism. RNA transcripts were the template, and TCR beta CDR3 regions were amplified from them. HTBI primers were used in a first-round RT-PCR, which preceded a second-round multiplex PCR. TCRdb processed the multiplex PCR reads anew with MiXCR; each CDR3 protein has one entry. The repertoire holds some 380,000 distinct CDR3 sequences, with approximately 15% as singletons. Germline V lookup: CDR1 MGHRA, CDR2 YSYEKL. The CDR3 sequence is 17 residues long. Trimming left V 3 bases short and J 2 bases short, with 20 bases between. Comments on this clonotype: Given a much more abundant clone one base away, this may be a read error. No conserved phenylalanine or tryptophan is present at the end of the CDR3, so a read error is the likely explanation.

None of the included patients had other autoimmune diseases, uncontrolled infections, pregnancy or lactation, as these led to exclusion. The source is a woman aged 18-29 years with stable Graves' hyperthyroidism. The chain links TRBV4-1 to TRBJ2-7, with D perhaps matching TRBD2 (5 bases). The specimen sequenced was peripheral blood. The CDR3 sequence is CASSHPLLARGTYEQYY. The CDR3, as DNA: TGCGCCAGCAGCCACCCCCTTCTAGCTCGGGGAACCTACGAGCAGTACTAC.